This TCR beta chain was obtained from a study of cytotoxic CD8 clonotypes in ibrutinib-treated CLL. Sequencing used immunoSEQ multiplex PCR; TCRdb keeps in-frame clones, though not all of them. The table has tens of thousands of clones, 60% to 80% seen once. Notes on the study in general: Treatment left the uncommon public clonotypes either contracted or stable in frequency.

As to this clone: The antigen is unknown.

This receptor was obtained from a human donor with chronic lymphocytic leukemia. Sequenced here: PBMCs, sampled after 12 months of ibrutinib treatment.

CDR3 loop: CASSQSLAGSALDTQYF. The CDR3 nucleotides are TGTGCCAGCAGCCAGTCCTTAGCGGGTTCCGCCCTAGATACGCAGTATTTT. The gene calls are TRBV4-2 and TRBJ2-3; 7 positions agree with TRBD2. The V gene end was trimmed by 3 bases and the J gene end by 5 bases; junction bases not matched to a gene: 14. The germline gives CDR1 LGHNA, CDR2 YNFKEQ. The CDR3 runs to 17 residues.